A selection of T cell receptor beta chains follows, all from one sample in a study of somatic mutations in cytotoxic T cells in rheumatoid arthritis. TCRdb's table, derived via immunoSEQ multiplex PCR, lists solely in-frame clones and lacks some. Found here are 7,000 to 9,000 clones, roughly 80% of them singletons; the top ten hold approximately 35%. The sample consisted of CD8+ T cells sorted from blood. The receptor set was obtained from a woman aged 45-59 years in good health. CDR3s include the opening cysteine and the closing phenylalanine or tryptophan. The order of the fields is CDR3 protein, clone size, V gene, J gene. Clone size is given for some rows only: seen once, a few or many times, or a class if the clone is expanded.

CASSLQEQGYYNSPLHF	.	TRBV5-1	TRBJ1-6
CASSSTRSSGGTVYEQYF	.	TRBV7-9	TRBJ2-7
CAWTLGTLWFF	.	TRBV30	TRBJ2-1
CSVVGTNQETQYF	once	TRBV29-1	TRBJ2-5
CASREGSQETQYF	.	TRBV2	TRBJ2-5
CAISPPGTGNTEAFF	few	TRBV10-3	TRBJ1-1
CASSTPGQSNTGELFF	.	TRBV19	TRBJ2-2
CASSFPRGTQYF	.	TRBV27	TRBJ2-5
CASSLHLAGFADTQYF	.	TRBV7-8	TRBJ2-3
CASSFSYSYEQYF	.	TRBV28	TRBJ2-7
CASSGWTGEDTQYF	few	TRBV9	TRBJ2-3
CASSHQGNSPLHF	.	TRBV16	TRBJ1-6
CASSLAGTVNTEAFF	few	TRBV28	TRBJ1-1
CASSQFTGSYEQYF	.	TRBV14	TRBJ2-7
CASSWGNLNTGELFF	.	TRBV7-6	TRBJ2-2
CASNLDRFTYNEQFF	once	TRBV5-4	TRBJ2-1
CASSLRQGFYEQYF	.	TRBV7-7	TRBJ2-7
CASSYLFGEQFF	.	TRBV6-5	TRBJ2-1
CASSVSRVNEKLFF	.	TRBV9	TRBJ1-4
CASSTTGFGYTF	few	TRBV6-5	TRBJ1-2
CASSKDGGPYGYTF	.	TRBV5-8	TRBJ1-2
CASSVARDSYEQYF	.	TRBV9	TRBJ2-7
CASNYGTGNTEAFF	.	TRBV11-2	TRBJ1-1
CATGAGTDLQETQYF	.	TRBV15	TRBJ2-5
CASSLGRLSSYNEQFF	.	TRBV28	TRBJ2-1
CASSLVYSYEQYF	.	TRBV13	TRBJ2-7
CASNPGGFYGYTF	.	TRBV28	TRBJ1-2
CASSLGPGSYEQYF	.	TRBV5-4	TRBJ2-7
CSVLGTATEAFF	.	TRBV29-1	TRBJ1-1
CASSWTGDNEQFF	few	TRBV16	TRBJ2-1
CASSPPVGEAFF	.	TRBV6-5	TRBJ1-1
CASSRSYRLGTEAFF	.	TRBV4-3	TRBJ1-1
CASSLGGSNTEAFF	few	TRBV9	TRBJ1-1
CASTGMSYEQYF	.	TRBV2	TRBJ2-7
CASSLWGTGYEQYF	few	TRBV27	TRBJ2-7
CASSQGLAADWDTQYF	.	TRBV7-2	TRBJ2-3
CASSQRQGNQPQHF	.	TRBV4-1	TRBJ1-5
CASSPSSGYYGYTF	few	TRBV18	TRBJ1-2
CASSLNSGGGQETQYF	.	TRBV4-1	TRBJ2-5
CASSLFVGQGDTEAFF	.	TRBV28	TRBJ1-1
CASSPDSPRETQYF	few	TRBV7-9	TRBJ2-5
CASSEWGRGTGELFF	.	TRBV25-1	TRBJ2-2
CAISDSGTASYEQYF	once	TRBV10-3	TRBJ2-7
CSVNGLAGSETQYF	.	TRBV29-1	TRBJ2-5
CASSSGPWTGDYEQYF	.	TRBV7-9	TRBJ2-7
CASRRYPTGSYEQYF	.	TRBV6-1	TRBJ2-7
CASSFGAGGLDEQYF	.	TRBV11-3	TRBJ2-7
CASSVAQVNTGELFF	.	TRBV9	TRBJ2-2